These T cell receptor beta chains were read from a single sample in a study of blood T cell repertoires in COVID-19. Sequenced by immunoSEQ multiplex PCR; TCRdb stores in-frame clones only, minus some. This table holds approximately 160,000 clones, approximately 85% found once. The sequencing input was peripheral blood. Every receptor here comes from a man aged 55 to 70 who had recovered from COVID-19. Both conserved end residues are part of each CDR3.

V	J	CDR3
TRBV14	TRBJ2-7	CASSLAGFSYEQYF
TRBV5-6	TRBJ1-2	CASSSGTGMVDYGYTF
TRBV30	TRBJ1-6	CAWDRAGSPLHF
TRBV5-1	TRBJ1-3	CASCPGTVSGNTIYF
TRBV10-3	TRBJ1-1	CAISVRANTEAFF
TRBV19	TRBJ1-2	CASRDRGLRLDGYTF
TRBV28	TRBJ2-3	CASSESSTDTQYF
TRBV5-1	TRBJ2-5	CASSWTGGLRETQYF
TRBV5-5	TRBJ2-1	CASSLTGGSYNEQFF
TRBV12-5	TRBJ2-5	CASGFSGAEGTQYF
TRBV19	TRBJ2-7	CASSIVGAGVAYEQYF
TRBV6-1	TRBJ1-3	CASSAVTASSGNTIYF
TRBV27	TRBJ2-7	CASSLGAGGREQYF
TRBV19	TRBJ2-2	CATKRRGPNTGELFF
TRBV7-2	TRBJ2-7	CASSLTSVARANSEQYF
TRBV9	TRBJ1-1	CASSISKDRADTEAFF
TRBV27	TRBJ2-3	CASSHTDTQYF
TRBV20-1	TRBJ1-4	CSASEGGWEKLFF
TRBV6-5	TRBJ2-3	CASSSRRVDTQYF
TRBV18	TRBJ1-1	CASSRGSGTGLTEAFF
TRBV7-8	TRBJ1-2	CASSLARTGVNYGYTF
TRBV7-2	TRBJ2-7	CASRRGSSGLYEQYF
TRBV24-1	TRBJ2-3	CATSDSGQFGTDTQYF
TRBV6-5	TRBJ1-2	CASSSSLSSGYTF
TRBV6-5	TRBJ1-1	CATRGRDTEAFF
TRBV2	TRBJ2-7	CASSFRYEQYF
TRBV18	TRBJ1-4	CASSPRSPGDEKLFF
TRBV6-1	TRBJ1-4	CARSAGGDAEKLFF
TRBV6-5	TRBJ1-6	CASTLDRGHNSPLHF
TRBV5-1	TRBJ2-2	CASSSRTGGSTGELFF